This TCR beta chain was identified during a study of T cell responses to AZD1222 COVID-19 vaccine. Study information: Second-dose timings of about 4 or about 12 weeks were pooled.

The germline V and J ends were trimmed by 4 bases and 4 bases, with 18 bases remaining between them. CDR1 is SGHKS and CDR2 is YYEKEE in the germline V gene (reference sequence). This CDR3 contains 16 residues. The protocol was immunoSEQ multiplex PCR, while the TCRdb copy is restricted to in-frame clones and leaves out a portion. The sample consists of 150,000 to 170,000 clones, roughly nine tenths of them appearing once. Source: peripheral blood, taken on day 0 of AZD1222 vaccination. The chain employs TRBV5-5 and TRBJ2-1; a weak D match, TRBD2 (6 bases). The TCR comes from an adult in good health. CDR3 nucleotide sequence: TGTGCCAGCAGCGGCGGGGTCTCCCTTCTGTACAATGAGCAGTTCTTC. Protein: CASSGGVSLLYNEQFF.